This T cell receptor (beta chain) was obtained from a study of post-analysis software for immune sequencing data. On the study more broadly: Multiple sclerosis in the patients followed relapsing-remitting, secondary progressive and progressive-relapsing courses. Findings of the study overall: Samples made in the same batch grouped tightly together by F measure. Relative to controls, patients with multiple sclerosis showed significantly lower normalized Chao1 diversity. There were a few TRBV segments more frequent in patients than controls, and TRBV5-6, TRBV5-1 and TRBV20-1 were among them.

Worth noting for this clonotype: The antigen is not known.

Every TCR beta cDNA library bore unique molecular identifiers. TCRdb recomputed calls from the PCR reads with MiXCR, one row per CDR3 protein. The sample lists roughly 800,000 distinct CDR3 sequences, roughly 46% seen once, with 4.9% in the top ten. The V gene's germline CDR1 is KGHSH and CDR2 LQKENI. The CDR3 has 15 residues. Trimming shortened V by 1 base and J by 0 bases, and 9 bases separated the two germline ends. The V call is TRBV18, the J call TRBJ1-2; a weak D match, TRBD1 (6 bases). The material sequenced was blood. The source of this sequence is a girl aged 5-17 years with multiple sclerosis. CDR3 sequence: CASSPRTDANYGYTF. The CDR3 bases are TGTGCCAGCTCACCACGGACAGACGCTAACTATGGCTACACCTTC.